The following is a TCR beta chain sequence with its context. No cognate antigen has been identified for it. Base qualities are not provided; no much larger clone lies one nucleotide away. The sample's time point, from its label and the paper: recipient sample about 28 days before transplant, after cytoreduction. Blood from recipients was drawn about 28 days before transplant and again at days 30, 100 and 180 after transplant. Nuclei Lysis Solution was used to extract genomic DNA from fresh or cryopreserved unfractionated peripheral blood mononuclear cells. CDR1 is given as SGHVS and CDR2 as FQNEAQ, both from the germline V gene. Unmatched junction bases come to 2, with V trimmed by 2 bases and J by 7 bases. Including the terminal cysteine and phenylalanine, the CDR3 comprises 12 residues. Only the CDR3 region is kept as DNA, spanning 36 bases read in frame from base 1. These data are taken from a study of T cell clonotyping in hematopoietic cell transplantation (dated by TCRdb to 2020 to 2022). About the investigation overall: Pretransplant recipient samples were obtained after cytoreduction. The study collected approximately 130 blood samples from 35 to 40 consecutive transplant recipients and their related donors. Recruitment of patients was conducted between September 2015 and January 2017, and follow-up was continued until late 2020 or death.

Overall study outcomes, separate from this receptor: Recipient TCR diversity fell after transplant, with pathologically expanded clonotypes rising progressively from day 30 to day 180. The sample size was limited and the cells went unsorted, which meant the CD4 and CD8 repertoire contributions could not be told apart. Broader posttransplant TCR repertoire diversity was predicted by donor and pretransplant recipient Inverse Simpson Index values. Just a small fraction of recipient repertoires overlapped with donor repertoires, and more than 95% appeared de novo at the given depth.

The immunoSEQ assay, a bias-controlled multiplex PCR with V- and J-specific primers, was used to amplify TCR beta CDR3 regions from genomic DNA. A proprietary barcode and Illumina adapter sequences were added to the CDR3 amplicons in a second PCR step. CDR3 libraries were sequenced on an Illumina MiSeq instrument. On the study's bioinformatics: immunoSEQ Analyzer 3.0 was used for export and quality control, with R Bioconductor and Immunarch used for downstream analyses. Only productive rearrangements in the normalized downsampled data set were used to calculate repertoire metrics. In the normalized cohort, clonotypes with more than 5 templates were defined as pathologically expanded. The Inverse Simpson Index served as the measure of repertoire diversity. To capture all clonotypes, CMV-specificity analyses were performed on the non-normalized data set. TCRdb re-hosts the immuneACCESS table, in-frame sequences only. Its copies lack some clones; in the studies checked, an unresolved V gene accounts for under half of them, and the cause for the rest is not known. From that table come the V and J calls and clone size; the DNA was used to work out D and trimming. This sample holds tens of thousands of clones; roughly 80% were observed only once. Clones ranked in the top ten supply 5% to 6.5% of the sample.

The sequence was obtained from a man in his fifties or sixties with myelodysplastic syndrome. Some clones in this sample may be carry-over from other donors' samples. Sequencing used peripheral blood mononuclear cells, obtained before stem cell transplant. The V gene is TRBV7-8 and the J gene is TRBJ2-7; TRBD2 fits 7 bases in the junction. In nucleotide form, the sequence is TGTGCCAGCAGCTTATCGGGGGGAGAGCAGTACTTC. It is translated as CASSLSGGEQYF.